The 31 T cell receptor beta chains presented below share a single source sample, sequenced in a study of identical twins. TCRdb called the 5' RACE reads again in MiXCR, with one record for every CDR3 protein. Found here are 600,000 to 700,000 distinct CDR3 sequences, 21% of them singletons; the top ten hold 4.3%. These data also featured in a second study, about T cells expressing NK-cell markers.

Sequencing was done on a sample of PBMCs. All receptors come from a woman aged 18-29 years in good health.

This clonotype was counted ten times or more. The rearrangement uses TRBV12-3 or TRBV12-4 and TRBJ2-5; D possibly corresponds to TRBD2 (6 bases). CDR3 size: 13 residues. V lost 6 bases and J 4 bases, leaving 12 bases between the germline ends. The CDR3 coding sequence is TGTGCCAGCAGGTCGAACGGGGGAGAGACCCAGTACTTC. This sequence encodes CASRSNGGETQYF.

The genes are TRBV6-1 and TRBJ2-1; 15 bases line up with TRBD2. CDR3 length: 19 amino acids. V was pared by 8 bases and J by 6 bases, with 17 bases of the junction left unmatched. The germline V gene has CDR1 MNHNS and CDR2 SASEGT. DNA for the CDR3: TGTGCCAGCGCCCGGAGCGGACTAGCGGGAGGGCCAGGGGGCAATGAGCAGTTCTTC. Its translation is CASARSGLAGGPGGNEQFF.

This clonotype is judged large. The chain joins TRBV24-1 to TRBJ2-2; D is undetermined. The ends were cut back, 4 bases at V and 3 bases at J, with 8 bases in the middle. Germline lookup yields CDR1 KGHDR and CDR2 SFDVKD. The CDR3 runs to 14 residues. For the CDR3, the DNA is TGTGCCACCAGTGAGTCCCTGGACACCGGGGAGCTGTTTTTT. Protein sequence: CATSESLDTGELFF.

The chain couples TRBV20-1 to TRBJ1-2; TRBD1 matches 7 bases. From germline, CDR1 is DFQATT and CDR2 SNEGSKA (reference sequence). CDR3 length equals 17 residues. V lost 3 bases, J lost 1 base, and 14 bases stayed unmatched. The CDR3 region is CSASPSNRGLINYGYTF. Written as DNA, the CDR3 is TGCAGTGCTAGCCCCTCAAACAGGGGTCTTATTAACTATGGCTACACCTTC.

The gene calls are TRBV7-2 and TRBJ2-1; the match to TRBD2 covers 7 bases. In germline, CDR1 is SGHTA, CDR2 FQGNSA. J gave up 9 bases and V 1 base, and 9 bases lay outside the gene matches. The CDR3 covers 15 residues. The CDR3 protein is CASSLGGSQRIEQFF. The CDR3 DNA reads TGTGCCAGCAGCTTAGGCGGGAGTCAACGGATTGAGCAGTTCTTC.

This clonotype was seen a few times. The J gene is TRBJ1-2, the V gene TRBV7-6; D remains ambiguous. The length of the CDR3 is 14 residues. CDR1 is SGHVS and CDR2 is FNYEAQ in the germline V gene. V was pared by 5 bases and J by 8 bases, with 18 bases between. Here the CDR3 DNA reads TGTGCCAGCAGCCTGAACACGGTAGAGGGCGGCTACACCTTC. It yields the protein CASSLNTVEGGYTF.

This clonotype was found many times. The chain joins TRBV9 to TRBJ2-7; 12 nucleotides match TRBD2. The CDR3 spans 15 residues. V lost 3 bases to trimming and J lost 1 base; unmatched junction nucleotides: 2. Germline V gene data show CDR1 as SGDLS and CDR2 as YYNGEE. This CDR3 reads CASSGGLAGSYEQYF. In nucleotides, the CDR3 is TGTGCCAGCAGCGGCGGACTAGCGGGGTCCTACGAGCAGTACTTC.

The chain uses TRBV4-1 and TRBJ2-3; D perhaps matches TRBD2 (6 bases). Germline V gene data show CDR1 as MGHRA and CDR2 as YSYEKL. This CDR3 has 14 residues. V was pared by 3 bases and J by 3 bases, with 10 bases between. Written as DNA, the CDR3 is TGCGCCAGCAGCCAGGAGGGAGGTACAGATACGCAGTATTTT. This translates into CASSQEGGTDTQYF.

This clonotype was seen more than once but under ten times. The gene calls are TRBV9 and TRBJ1-2; the match to TRBD1 covers 7 bases. The V segment lost 5 bases and the J segment 7 bases; nucleotides outside the gene matches: 8. Germline-derived CDR1 and CDR2 are SGDLS and YYNGEE. The CDR3 consists of 13 residues. DNA of the CDR3: TGTGCCAGCAGTCGTACAGGGGCGGTTGGCTACACCTTC. This translates into CASSRTGAVGYTF.

The rearrangement uses TRBV7-3 and TRBJ2-1; 7 bases align to TRBD2. The V gene's germline CDR1 is SGHTA and CDR2 FQGTGA. This CDR3 has 16 residues. V shed 2 bases and J 9 bases; nucleotides not matched to a gene: 13. In DNA, the CDR3 is TGTGCCAGCAGCTTAGGTGGGGGGGGAGGCTTAAGTGAGCAGTTCTTC. It encodes CASSLGGGGGLSEQFF. Full variable domain (outside the CDR3, taken from reference TRBV7-3 and TRBJ2-1): GAGVSQTPSNKVTEKGKYVELRCDPISGHTALYWYRQSLGQGPEFLIYFQGTGAADDSGLPNDRFFAVRPEGSVSTLKIQRTERGDSAVYLCASSLGGGGGLSEQFFGPGTRLTVL.

The gene calls are TRBV9 and TRBJ2-5; D uncertain. The CDR3 length is 15 residues. The V gene lost 1 base and the J gene lost 0 bases, with 10 bases spanning the gap. Looked up from germline, CDR1 is SGDLS and CDR2 is YYNGEE. CDR3 residues: CASSVHYTDQETQYF. The CDR3 nucleotides are TGTGCCAGCAGCGTACATTATACCGACCAAGAGACCCAGTACTTC.

At least ten counts were recorded for this clonotype. The chain carries TRBV12-3 or TRBV12-4 and TRBJ2-7; 9 nucleotides align to TRBD2. This CDR3 is 15 amino acids long. The ends lost 1 base at V and 3 bases at J; junction bases unmatched: 4. The CDR3 bases are TGTGCCAGCAGTTTAGTGAGCGGGAGGTTCTACGAGCAGTACTTC. Translated: CASSLVSGRFYEQYF.

The gene calls are TRBV5-6 and TRBJ1-2; D not certain. The CDR3 covers 12 residues. Trimming took off 9 bases at V and 3 bases at J, with 12 bases between the two ends. The germline CDR1 and CDR2 sequences are SGHDT and YYEEEE. DNA for the CDR3: TGTGCCACCTCGGAGGGAGACTATGGCTACACCTTC. Translating it yields CATSEGDYGYTF.

J is TRBJ1-5 and V is TRBV3-1, with a weak D call TRBD1 (6 bases). Looked up from germline, CDR1 is LGHDT and CDR2 is YNNKEL (reference sequence). V lost 4 bases and J lost 7, with 14 bases in between. The CDR3 is 14 amino acids. The CDR3 DNA reads as TGTGCCAGCAGCCGCGAGGTCAGGGGCCAGCCCCAGCATTTT. This translates into CASSREVRGQPQHF.

This clonotype has just a few counts. This chain joins TRBV5-1 and TRBJ1-1; D is possibly TRBD1 (6 bases). CDR3 length: 16 residues. The V gene's germline CDR1 is SGHRS and CDR2 YFSETQ. Trimming pared 2 bases from V and 1 base from J, leaving 15 bases between. The CDR3 bases are TGCGCCAGCAGCTTCCTCCTTGGGGGGCGGAACACTGAAGCTTTCTTT. This sequence encodes CASSFLLGGRNTEAFF.

Ten or more counts support this clonotype. The chain joins TRBV20-1 to TRBJ2-2; unclear D gene. Trimming removed 4 bases from V and 2 bases from J, with 5 bases in between. The germline gives CDR1 DFQATT, CDR2 SNEGSKA (reference sequence). The CDR3 sequence is 12 residues long. The CDR3 loop is CSAIENTGELFF. CDR3 nucleotide sequence: TGCAGTGCTATTGAAAACACCGGGGAGCTGTTTTTT.

This clonotype has at least ten counts. The chain uses TRBV12-3 or TRBV12-4 and TRBJ2-7; TRBD2 aligns across 8 bases. The V segment lost 3 bases and the J segment 1 base; nucleotides outside the gene matches: 2. CDR3 length: 14 residues. The CDR3, as DNA: TGTGCCAGCAGTTTTAGCGGGATGTCCTACGAGCAGTACTTC. Protein: CASSFSGMSYEQYF.

This chain uses TRBV20-1 with TRBJ1-1; no clear D gene. Per germline, CDR1 DFQATT and CDR2 SNEGSKA (reference sequence). This CDR3 region has 14 residues. The germline V and J ends were trimmed by 3 bases and 0 bases, with 11 bases remaining between them. CDR3 region: CSASSGNMNTEAFF. The CDR3 nucleotides read TGCAGTGCTAGTTCAGGAAACATGAACACTGAAGCTTTCTTT.

J is TRBJ2-1 and V is TRBV12-3 or TRBV12-4, with D uncertain. V lost 5 bases and J 6 bases, leaving 14 bases between the germline ends. CDR3 length: 14 amino acids. Written as DNA, the CDR3 is TGTGCCAGCAGTCTAAACAAGGGCCCCAATGAGCAGTTCTTC. Protein sequence: CASSLNKGPNEQFF.

The chain combines TRBV20-1 with TRBJ2-5, with 9 bases that match TRBD1. Unmatched junction bases numbered 10, after V lost 6 bases and J lost 2 bases. This CDR3 comprises 15 residues. Germline CDR1 reads DFQATT; CDR2 reads SNEGSKA (reference sequence). The CDR3, as DNA: TGCAGTGCCGTGTGGACAGGGGACTCACAAGAGACCCAGTACTTC. It is translated as CSAVWTGDSQETQYF.

The rearrangement joins TRBV19 to TRBJ2-3, with TRBD1 as a possible D gene (6 bases). This CDR3 has 13 amino acids. Germline-derived CDR1 and CDR2 are LNHDA and SQIVND (reference sequence). V was shortened by 6 bases and J by 5 bases, with 12 bases between the two germline ends. DNA for the CDR3: TGTGCCAGTAGCAGGGGACGGATAGATACGCAGTATTTT. Amino acids: CASSRGRIDTQYF.

This clonotype has a handful of counts. V is TRBV21-1 and J is TRBJ2-2; the DNA was not used to check the table's D call, TRBD2. TRBV21-1 constitutes a pseudogene. The CDR3 runs 15 residues. The CDR3 spells CASSRGTSNTGELFF. CDR3 DNA sequence: TGTGCCAGCAGCAGGGGGACTTCTAACACCGGGGAGCTGTTTTTT.

This chain uses TRBV7-9 with TRBJ2-7; D may be TRBD1 or TRBD2 (6 bases each). The CDR3 extends over 16 amino acids. V was trimmed by 3 bases and J by 2 bases, leaving 17 bases between them. Germline lookup yields CDR1 SEHNR and CDR2 FQNEAQ (reference sequence). CDR3 in amino acids: CASSLTPRGETYEQYF. The CDR3 DNA follows: TGTGCCAGCAGCTTGACCCCTAGGGGGGAGACCTACGAGCAGTACTTC.

The sample holds a few counts of this clonotype. The V call is TRBV5-1, the J call TRBJ2-7, with D perhaps matching TRBD2 (5 bases). Between the trimmed V and J ends, which lost 0 bases and 2 bases, there was a span of 12 bases. CDR3 length: 15 residues. CDR1 and CDR2 (germline): SGHRS, YFSETQ. CDR3 nucleotide sequence: TGCGCCAGCAGCTTGGAGATGGGGAGAACCTACGAGCAGTACTTC. Its translation is CASSLEMGRTYEQYF.

This clonotype has more than one count but fewer than ten. The V gene is TRBV7-3, the J gene TRBJ1-1; D unclear. V gave up 1 base and J gave up 1 base, with 7 bases separating them. CDR3 length equals 14 residues. Germline V gene data show CDR1 as SGHTA and CDR2 as FQGTGA. The CDR3: CASSLIGENTEAFF. DNA of the CDR3: TGTGCCAGCAGCTTAATCGGGGAGAACACTGAAGCTTTCTTT.

This clonotype has a count of ten or more. The chain links TRBV7-8 to TRBJ1-5; possible D gene TRBD1, 5 bases. With 6 bases removed from V and 4 bases from J, the gap between germline ends came to 13 bases. Germline loops: CDR1 SGHVS, CDR2 FQNEAQ. The CDR3 has 14 residues. Here the CDR3 reads CASRLGAANQPQHF. CDR3 sequence (DNA): TGTGCCAGCAGACTAGGGGCAGCGAATCAGCCCCAGCATTTT.

This clonotype has more than one count but fewer than ten. This chain links TRBV7-9 with TRBJ2-7, with D uncertain. From germline, CDR1 is SEHNR and CDR2 FQNEAQ (reference sequence). Trimming shortened V by 1 base and J by 5 bases, and 6 bases separated the two germline ends. This CDR3 is 12 amino acids long. This CDR3 is CASSLGQNEQYF. CDR3 bases: TGTGCCAGCAGCTTAGGGCAAAACGAGCAGTACTTC.

The V gene is TRBV3-1, the J gene TRBJ2-4; D not certain. The length of the CDR3 is 15 residues. From germline, CDR1 is LGHDT and CDR2 YNNKEL (reference sequence). Trimming took 1 base from V and 2 from J, leaving 9 bases between them. The CDR3 DNA is TGTGCCAGCAGCCAAGCGTACGGTCCCAAAAACATTCAGTACTTC. It translates to CASSQAYGPKNIQYF.

This chain uses TRBV5-1 with TRBJ2-2, with a tentative D call TRBD2 (5 bases). Germline V gene sequence: CDR1 SGHRS, CDR2 YFSETQ. The V and J ends lost 2 bases and 0 bases respectively, with 20 bases between them. This CDR3 contains 19 residues. CDR3: CASSFPPEVAEANTGELFF. CDR3 nucleotides: TGCGCCAGCAGCTTCCCCCCGGAGGTGGCGGAGGCGAACACCGGGGAGCTGTTTTTT.

In nucleotides, the CDR3 is TGTGCCAGCAGGACTAGCGGGGCAAACAATGAGCAGTTCTTC. Its translation: CASRTSGANNEQFF. The rearrangement links TRBV3-1 to TRBJ2-1; 11 bases match TRBD2. The CDR3 is 14 amino acids. CDR1 is LGHDT and CDR2 is YNNKEL in the germline V gene (reference sequence). V dropped 6 bases and J dropped 5; count of bases not matched to a gene: 3.

Many counts were recorded for this clonotype. The rearrangement links TRBV20-1 to TRBJ2-4, with no clear D. The length of the CDR3 is 12 residues. Trimming stripped 3 bases from V and 5 bases from J, with 8 bases between. Germline CDR1 DFQATT, CDR2 SNEGSKA (reference sequence). The CDR3: CSASYSQNIQYF. The CDR3, as DNA: TGCAGTGCTAGTTATAGCCAAAACATTCAGTACTTC.